The 29 T cell receptor beta chains reported below all come from one sample, sequenced in a study of radiation and T cells in renal cell carcinoma. Regarding time point: baseline pretreatment blood. Treatment here: 15 Gy SBRT to primary tumor, nephrectomy 4 weeks later. TCRdb keeps only in-frame clones here, not all; method: immunoSEQ multiplex PCR. Among 20,000 to 25,000 clones listed, 70% to 80% were seen once. The source was blood, collected from a patient whose treatment included radiotherapy and nephrectomy. Receptors originate from a man between 60 and 70 years old with renal cell carcinoma.

V is TRBV18 and J is TRBJ2-5, with D maybe TRBD1 (6 bases). V gave up 2 bases and J gave up 2 bases, with 6 bases separating them. Germline values: CDR1 KGHSH, CDR2 LQKENI. The CDR3 length is 13 residues. Written as DNA, the CDR3 is TGTGCCAGCTCACCAGGACAGCAAGAGACCCAGTACTTC. It yields the protein CASSPGQQETQYF.

The V and J genes are TRBV6-1 and TRBJ2-7; no definite D call. Trimming cost V 3 bases and J 11 bases, with 11 bases left between them. The germline CDR1 and CDR2 sequences are MNHNS and SASEGT. The CDR3 extends over 11 amino acids. CDR3 in DNA: TGTGCCAGCAGTGACCACACTAAGGAGTACTTC. The encoded protein is CASSDHTKEYF.

This clone was seen a few times. V is TRBV7-2 and J is TRBJ2-4, with 9 positions matching TRBD1. Losses at the gene ends were 6 bases for V and 6 bases for J; bases not matched to a gene: 6. The CDR3 totals 14 residues. Germline lookup yields CDR1 SGHTA and CDR2 FQGNSA. Here the CDR3 reads CASRSAGQGNIQYF. As DNA, the CDR3 is TGTGCCAGCAGATCAGCGGGACAGGGAAACATTCAGTACTTC.

V is TRBV18 and J is TRBJ1-1, with D tentatively TRBD1 (6 bases). CDR3 length: 12 residues. Germline CDR1 and CDR2: KGHSH and LQKENI. Trimming shortened V by 2 bases and J by 12 bases, and 13 bases separated the two germline ends. This chain's CDR3 is CASSPKSGDTFF. CDR3 DNA: TGTGCCAGCTCACCAAAATCAGGGGATACTTTCTTT.

This clone was counted only a few times. This sequence joins TRBV28 and TRBJ2-7; D is unclear. The CDR3 is made up of 15 amino acids. CDR1 MDHEN and CDR2 SYDVKM come from the germline V gene. Deletions cut 2 bases from V and 2 bases from J, with 13 bases between. In nucleotides, the CDR3 is TGTGCCAGCAGTTTAAGCCGGGCAGGTGCCTACGAGCAGTACTTC. It codes for CASSLSRAGAYEQYF. Full variable domain (rest looked up from reference TRBV28 and TRBJ2-7): DVKVTQSSRYLVKRTGEKVFLECVQDMDHENMFWYRQDPGLGLRLIYFSYDVKMKEKGDIPEGYSVSREKKERFSLILESASTNQTSMYLCASSLSRAGAYEQYFGPGTRLTVT.

This clone was counted only a few times. This chain uses TRBV18 with TRBJ1-5; a weak D match, TRBD1 (6 bases). V was clipped by 2 bases and J by 5 bases, with 16 bases between them. This CDR3 is 16 amino acids long. Per the germline V gene, CDR1 is KGHSH and CDR2 is LQKENI. CDR3 bases: TGTGCCAGCTCACCAAGTGGAGTAGGGGGTCATCAGCCCCAGCATTTT. It codes for CASSPSGVGGHQPQHF. The variable domain in full, completed from reference TRBV18 and TRBJ1-5, reads NAGVMQNPRHLVRRRGQEARLRCSPMKGHSHVYWYRQLPEEGLKFMVYLQKENIIDESGMPKERFSAEFPKEGPSILRIQQVVRGDSAAYFCASSPSGVGGHQPQHFGDGTRLSIL.

The V call is TRBV4-1, the J call TRBJ1-5; D might be TRBD1 (5 bases). The CDR3 covers 15 residues. Trimming cost V 4 bases and J 6 bases, with 16 bases left between them. Germline lookup yields CDR1 MGHRA and CDR2 YSYEKL. This chain's CDR3 is CASSRSDTPGQPQHF. CDR3 nucleotides: TGCGCCAGCAGCCGATCGGACACCCCGGGTCAGCCCCAGCATTTT.

Written as DNA, the CDR3 is TGCGCCAGCAGCCATACGGGATGGGACAGAGAGGGGGCCCAAGAGACCCAGTACTTC. Translated: CASSHTGWDREGAQETQYF. The J gene is TRBJ2-5, the V gene TRBV4-3; 7 bases align to TRBD1. Germline trimming cut 3 bases from V and 1 base from J; bases unmatched to any gene: 17. CDR1 and CDR2 (germline): LGHNA, YSLEER. The CDR3 contains 19 residues.

The genes are TRBV9 and TRBJ2-3; D is unclear. Germline assignment: CDR1 SGDLS and CDR2 YYNGEE. CDR3 size: 15 residues. V lost 1 base, J lost 4 bases, and 13 bases lay in between. CDR3 in DNA: TGTGCCAGCAGCGTAAACAGCGTTCACGCAGATACGCAGTATTTT. Translated, it gives CASSVNSVHADTQYF.

This chain joins TRBV28 and TRBJ2-7; D uncertain. Looked up from germline, CDR1 is MDHEN and CDR2 is SYDVKM. The CDR3 is 14 amino acids. V shed 2 bases and J shed 3 bases, with 11 bases lying between them. This chain's CDR3 is CASSLQERFYEQYF. CDR3 sequence (DNA): TGTGCCAGCAGTTTACAGGAGAGATTCTACGAGCAGTACTTC.

This clone was picked up a small number of times. The chain links TRBV7-8 to TRBJ2-7; tentatively, D is TRBD2 (6 bases). CDR1 SGHVS and CDR2 FQNEAQ come from the germline V gene. Trimming took 1 base from V and 0 from J, leaving 10 bases between them. CDR3 size: 15 residues. In DNA form, the CDR3 reads TGTGCCAGCAGCTTAGGGCCTAGCGACTCCTACGAGCAGTACTTC. Translated: CASSLGPSDSYEQYF.

In its sample, this clone was seen a few times. This rearrangement joins TRBV29-1 to TRBJ2-2, with 13 bases identical to TRBD2. In germline, CDR1 is SQVTM, CDR2 ANQGSEA. There are 15 residues in the CDR3. V shed 5 bases and J 7 bases; nucleotides not matched to a gene: 7. The CDR3 spells CSVTRTSGSGGELFF. The CDR3 nucleotides read TGCAGCGTTACGAGGACTAGCGGGAGTGGCGGGGAGCTGTTTTTT.

This clone was counted a few times. The V and J genes are TRBV4-1 and TRBJ2-1; 9 bases are shared with TRBD2. CDR3 length: 16 amino acids. From germline, CDR1 is MGHRA and CDR2 YSYEKL. Trimming cost V 4 bases and J 2 bases; bases outside gene matches: 6. The CDR3 bases are TGCGCCAGCAGCCTTCCTGCGGGAGGGGCCTACAATGAGCAGTTCTTC. This sequence encodes CASSLPAGGAYNEQFF.

This clone was observed a handful of times. This sequence joins TRBV27 and TRBJ1-1; D unclear. The germline CDR1 and CDR2 sequences are MNHEY and SMNVEV (reference sequence). CDR3 length equals 15 residues. Trimming removed 3 bases from V and 1 base from J, with 12 bases in between. CDR3 DNA: TGTGCCAGCAGTTTGCAAGGTGGGCCGAACACTGAAGCTTTCTTT. This translates into CASSLQGGPNTEAFF.

This clone was counted a few times. V is TRBV6-1 and J is TRBJ2-7, with a possible D match to TRBD1 (6 bases). The CDR3 is 14 amino acids. V lost 8 bases and J 2 bases, leaving 16 bases between the germline ends. CDR1 is MNHNS and CDR2 is SASEGT in the germline V gene. CDR3 sequence reads: CASWQLGHTYEQYF. The CDR3 DNA follows: TGTGCCAGCTGGCAGCTGGGACACACCTACGAGCAGTACTTC.

This clone is labeled as medium-sized. The chain carries TRBV27 and TRBJ2-7; D remains unclear. There are 14 residues in the CDR3. The V end was cut by 7 bases, the J end by 0 bases, with 13 bases between. Germline V gene data show CDR1 as MNHEY and CDR2 as SMNVEV (reference sequence). The CDR3 DNA sequence: TGTGCCAGCACCCCAGTTTTTAGCTCCTACGAGCAGTACTTC. Protein: CASTPVFSSYEQYF.

The chain employs TRBV11-1 and TRBJ2-7, with 10 bases that match TRBD1. In germline, CDR1 is SGHAT, CDR2 FQDESV (reference sequence). Trimming removed 5 bases from V and 5 bases from J; junction bases left unmatched: 6. CDR3 length: 14 amino acids. The CDR3 DNA is TGTGCCAGCAGCCCGGGGACAGGGGTCCACGAGCAGTACTTC. It specifies CASSPGTGVHEQYF.

On this clone itself: The junction and the germline gene differ at one end; a read error may be behind it. The CDR3 here is CASRPDRASNEQYF. In DNA, the CDR3 is TGTGCCAGCAGACCTGACAGGGCCTCCAACGAGCAGTACTTC. This chain uses TRBV5-4 with TRBJ2-7; the match to TRBD1 covers 7 bases. This CDR3 contains 14 residues. Germline V lookup: CDR1 SGHNT, CDR2 YYREEE (reference sequence). The full variable domain, its missing parts supplied by reference TRBV5-4 and TRBJ2-7, is ETGVTQSPTHLIKTRGQQVTLRCSSQSGHNTVSWYQQALGQGPQFIFQYYREEENGRGNFPPRFSGLQFPNYSSELNVNALELDDSALYLCASRPDRASNEQYFGPGTRLTVT.

This chain links TRBV5-3 with TRBJ1-5; possibly TRBD1 for D (5 bases). TRBV5-3 has ORF status, its function being uncertain. V was pared by 3 bases and J by 9 bases, with 22 bases between. The CDR3 has 16 residues. Here the CDR3 reads CARSSSGTNRKGPQHF. CDR3 nucleotide sequence: TGTGCCAGAAGCTCAAGCGGGACTAACCGGAAGGGGCCCCAGCATTTT.

The V gene is TRBV5-1, the J gene TRBJ2-1; TRBD2 matches at 9 bases. The V gene's germline CDR1 is SGHRS and CDR2 YFSETQ. This CDR3 has 15 residues. J was trimmed by 7 bases and V by 4 bases; bases with no gene match: 9. The CDR3 loop reads CASSGLAGTGNEQFF. DNA for the CDR3: TGCGCCAGCAGCGGGCTAGCGGGAACGGGGAATGAGCAGTTCTTC.

This chain links TRBV6-5 with TRBJ2-5; the D gene is possibly TRBD1 (7 bases). Near its end, the DNA agrees better with TRBJ2-7, so the J call may be wrong. The germline gives CDR1 MNHEY, CDR2 SVGAGI. This CDR3 is 14 amino acids long. The CDR3 DNA reads TGTGCCAGCAGGCTAATAGGAGGGGGCCCCGAGCAGTACTTC. This codes for CASRLIGGGPEQYF.

V gene TRBV7-2 combines with J gene TRBJ2-7; 12 bases line up with TRBD2. CDR1 is SGHTA, CDR2 FQGNSA, per germline. CDR3 length equals 17 residues. J gave up 0 bases and V 5 bases, and 8 bases lay outside the gene matches. CDR3 DNA: TGTGCCAGCAGCCCCCCCCTAGCGGGAGGGAGCTCCTACGAGCAGTACTTC. It specifies CASSPPLAGGSSYEQYF.

This clone showed up just once. The V gene is TRBV20-1, the J gene TRBJ2-7; D unresolved. Trimming removed 2 bases from V and 9 bases from J, with 11 bases in between. Germline lookup yields CDR1 DFQATT and CDR2 SNEGSKA (reference sequence). The CDR3 length is 11 residues. CDR3 residues: CSARQDWGQYF. In DNA, the CDR3 is TGCAGTGCTAGACAAGACTGGGGGCAGTACTTC.

DNA for the CDR3: TGCGCCAGCAGCTTGACGGGCCCTGGCGAGCAGTACTTC. Its translation is CASSLTGPGEQYF. The V call is TRBV5-1, the J call TRBJ2-7; D gene unclear. Germline V gene sequence: CDR1 SGHRS, CDR2 YFSETQ. The CDR3 is 13 amino acids. V was clipped by 1 base and J by 6 bases, with 11 bases between them.

This chain connects TRBV7-2 to TRBJ2-6; D is unresolved. Germline values: CDR1 SGHTA, CDR2 FQGNSA. CDR3 length: 15 amino acids. Deletions cut 1 base from V and 0 bases from J, with 4 bases between. CDR3 amino acids: CASSLGGSGANVLTF. The CDR3 nucleotides read TGTGCCAGCAGCTTAGGCGGCTCTGGGGCCAACGTCCTGACTTTC.

J is TRBJ2-7 and V is TRBV5-4, with D tentatively TRBD1 (6 bases). The germline V and J ends were trimmed by 1 base and 2 bases, with 13 bases remaining between them. The CDR3 has 15 amino acids. Per germline, CDR1 SGHNT and CDR2 YYREEE (reference sequence). The CDR3 sequence: CASSLMRGSAYEQYF. The CDR3, as DNA: TGTGCCAGCAGCTTGATGAGGGGGTCGGCCTACGAGCAGTACTTC.

This sequence joins TRBV11-2 and TRBJ2-7, with D possibly TRBD1 on 6 matching bases. The germline CDR1 and CDR2 sequences are SGHAT and FQNNGV. Trimming pared 6 bases from V and 6 bases from J, leaving 27 bases between. The CDR3 consists of 17 residues. The CDR3, as DNA: TGTGCCAGCAGTCGTAAAAACATGAACCTTGGGGGCGTCGAGCAGTACTTC. This codes for CASSRKNMNLGGVEQYF.

The V call is TRBV5-1, the J call TRBJ1-2; D unclear. V shed 0 bases and J shed 5 bases, with 11 bases lying between them. Germline assignment: CDR1 SGHRS and CDR2 YFSETQ. The CDR3 length is 14 residues. This CDR3 reads CASSLVGQKYGYTF. CDR3 sequence (DNA): TGCGCCAGCAGCTTGGTAGGGCAGAAGTATGGCTACACCTTC. Filled out from reference TRBV5-1 and TRBJ1-2, the complete variable domain reads KAGVTQTPRYLIKTRGQQVTLSCSPISGHRSVSWYQQTPGQGLQFLFEYFSETQRNKGNFPGRFSGRQFSNSRSEMNVSTLELGDSALYLCASSLVGQKYGYTFGSGTRLTVV.

This clone was recorded a few times. The chain employs TRBV11-2 and TRBJ2-2, with unresolved D. Trimming removed 2 bases at V and 8 bases at J, with 9 bases between. CDR3 length equals 13 residues. Germline V gives CDR1 SGHAT, CDR2 FQNNGV. The CDR3, as DNA: TGTGCCAGCAGCTTAAATCGCTTGGGGGAGCTGTTTTTT. It translates to CASSLNRLGELFF. Using reference TRBV11-2 and TRBJ2-2 for the parts outside the CDR3, the full variable domain is EAGVAQSPRYKIIEKRQSVAFWCNPISGHATLYWYQQILGQGPKLLIQFQNNGVVDDSQLPKDRFSAERLKGVDSTLKIQPAKLEDSAVYLCASSLNRLGELFFGEGSRLTVL.